These 9 T cell receptor beta chains share one sample of origin, sequenced in a study of OX40 agonist ivuxolimab in advanced cancers. Method: immunoSEQ multiplex PCR; TCRdb's copy keeps in-frame clones and lacks some. The sample has some 50,000 clones; about 93% are singletons. The source was CD4+ or CD8+ T cells sorted from blood, collected in a trial of the OX40 agonist ivuxolimab. These receptors were taken from an adult with an advanced solid tumor such as melanoma, head and neck, liver or kidney cancer.

This chain uses TRBV27 with TRBJ1-3; TRBD1 is a possible D gene (6 bases). Germline V gene data show CDR1 as MNHEY and CDR2 as SMNVEV (reference sequence). Trimming shortened V by 6 bases and J by 0 bases, and 12 bases separated the two germline ends. The CDR3 covers 15 residues. The CDR3 sequence is CASSPGQSSGNTIYF. CDR3 DNA sequence: TGTGCCAGCAGCCCAGGACAGAGCTCTGGAAACACCATATATTTT.

The V gene is TRBV7-3, the J gene TRBJ2-1; no firm D call. The CDR3 spans 15 residues. CDR1 SGHTA and CDR2 FQGTGA come from the germline V gene. Trimming removed 4 bases at V and 0 bases at J, with 10 bases between. The CDR3 DNA reads TGTGCCAGCAGCTCGAGCGCGGACTCCTACAATGAGCAGTTCTTC. It is translated as CASSSSADSYNEQFF.

The chain carries TRBV4-3 and TRBJ1-5; 7 positions agree with TRBD1. J lost 7 bases, V lost 4 bases, and 10 bases had no gene match. Germline lookup yields CDR1 LGHNA and CDR2 YSLEER. This CDR3 is built from 15 residues. The CDR3 DNA sequence: TGCGCCAGCAGCCTCCGACAGGGAGGTGGGCAGCCCCAGCATTTT. Amino acid sequence: CASSLRQGGGQPQHF.

The chain recombines TRBV11-2 with TRBJ2-1; TRBD2 aligns across 12 bases. In germline, CDR1 is SGHAT, CDR2 FQNNGV. The CDR3 length is 18 residues. V gave up 3 bases and J gave up 7 bases; unmatched junction bases: 13. The CDR3 DNA follows: TGTGCCAGCAGCTTGTGGACTAGCGGGGCTTCCTCGGGGAATGAGCAGTTCTTC. Its protein is CASSLWTSGASSGNEQFF.

This sequence joins TRBV7-9 and TRBJ2-1; 9 bases agree with TRBD2. The CDR3 extends over 16 amino acids. From germline, CDR1 is SEHNR and CDR2 FQNEAQ (reference sequence). V lost 0 bases, J lost 9 bases, and 9 bases stayed unmatched. The CDR3 is CASSLAAGGPRGEQFF. DNA for the CDR3: TGTGCCAGCAGCTTAGCAGCGGGAGGCCCTAGGGGTGAGCAGTTCTTC.

The chain links TRBV9 to TRBJ2-7; the match to TRBD1 covers 7 bases. Trimming took 0 bases from V and 2 from J; bases not matched to a gene: 5. The CDR3 runs 15 residues. Germline CDR1 SGDLS, CDR2 YYNGEE. The DNA of the CDR3 is TGTGCCAGCAGCGTAGGAGGGCAGGGGGCCTACGAGCAGTACTTC. It translates to CASSVGGQGAYEQYF.

The chain uses TRBV4-1 and TRBJ2-1; 10 bases line up with TRBD2. The CDR3 runs 16 residues. V shed 1 base, J shed 9 bases, and the junction held 9 bases outside the gene matches. Germline CDR1 reads MGHRA; CDR2 reads YSYEKL. The CDR3 DNA sequence: TGCGCCAGCAGCCAAGCCAGCCTAGCGGGAGCACCTGAGCAGTTCTTC. It yields the protein CASSQASLAGAPEQFF.

V and J are TRBV7-8 and TRBJ2-1; 11 nucleotides agree with TRBD1. Per germline, CDR1 SGHVS and CDR2 FQNEAQ. The CDR3 sequence is 16 residues long. Losses at the gene ends were 0 bases for V and 8 bases for J; bases not matched to a gene: 6. CDR3 DNA: TGTGCCAGCAGCTTAGCGTATAGGACAGGGGGCGATGAGCAGTTCTTC. Protein sequence: CASSLAYRTGGDEQFF. The whole variable domain, remainder taken from reference TRBV7-8 and TRBJ2-1, is GAGVSQSPRYKVAKRGQDVALRCDPISGHVSLFWYQQALGQGPEFLTYFQNEAQLDKSGLPSDRFFAERPEGSVSTLKIQRTQQEDSAVYLCASSLAYRTGGDEQFFGPGTRLTVL.

In this sample, this clone turned up once. The rearrangement uses TRBV7-9 and TRBJ2-7, with 7 positions matching TRBD2. The CDR3 spans 14 residues. V shed 5 bases and J 2 bases; nucleotides not matched to a gene: 6. Germline CDR1 is SEHNR and CDR2 is FQNEAQ (reference sequence). The CDR3 loop reads CASSPRTRAYEQYF. CDR3 sequence (DNA): TGTGCCAGCAGCCCACGGACTAGAGCCTACGAGCAGTACTTC.